The text below deals with one TCR beta chain. The CDR3 has 13 amino acids. Germline CDR1 reads SGHNT; CDR2 reads YYREEE (reference sequence). Trimming removed 4 bases from V and 0 bases from J, with 2 bases in between. The table came from immunoSEQ multiplex PCR; TCRdb's copy has only in-frame clones and leaves some out. The profile shows 160,000 or so clones, about 94% of them singletons. This sample is drawn from a study of control samples from healthy donors and cancer patients. The sample taken for sequencing was PBMCs. The TCR was taken from a man in his sixties with colorectal cancer. The chain has TRBV5-4 and TRBJ2-6; D remains ambiguous. The DNA of the CDR3 is TGTGCCAGCAGCCGCTCTGGGGCCAACGTCCTGACTTTC. Amino acid sequence: CASSRSGANVLTF. Based on the CDR3 plus reference TRBV5-4 and TRBJ2-6, the full variable domain is ETGVTQSPTHLIKTRGQQVTLRCSSQSGHNTVSWYQQALGQGPQFIFQYYREEENGRGNFPPRFSGLQFPNYSSELNVNALELDDSALYLCASSRSGANVLTFGAGSRLTVL.